This passage covers 21 T cell receptor beta chains from one sample sequenced in a study of Graves' ophthalmopathy and Graves' hyperthyroidism. Researchers took RNA transcripts and amplified TCR beta CDR3 regions from them. A first-round RT-PCR used HTBI primers, followed by a second-round multiplex PCR. TCRdb called the multiplex PCR reads again in MiXCR, with one record for every CDR3 protein. The sample lists 500,000 to 700,000 distinct CDR3 sequences; over 20% were seen once. Sample: peripheral blood. These receptors all stem from a woman in her late teens or twenties with stable Graves' hyperthyroidism. Some clones in this sample may be carry-over from other donors' samples.

Ten or more counts support this clonotype. The chain links TRBV27 to TRBJ1-6; 8 bases align to TRBD1. CDR1 and CDR2 (germline): MNHEY, SMNVEV (reference sequence). This CDR3 region has 15 residues. V lost 10 bases to trimming and J lost 8 bases; unmatched junction nucleotides: 13. CDR3 nucleotide sequence: TGTGCCACCCCATTTGCAGGACAGGGATATTCACCCCTCCACTTT. This sequence encodes CATPFAGQGYSPLHF.

This sequence joins TRBV12-3 or TRBV12-4 and TRBJ1-6, with 8 bases fitting TRBD1. Trimming cost V 6 bases and J 10 bases; bases outside gene matches: 11. There are 15 residues in the CDR3. CDR3 amino acids: CASSLGQALGSPLHF. Written as DNA, the CDR3 is TGTGCCAGCAGCTTGGGACAGGCCTTGGGATCACCCCTCCACTTT.

This clonotype was seen a single time. The chain links TRBV5-8 to TRBJ1-1, with a weak D call TRBD1 (5 bases). V lost 0 bases and J lost 5, with 14 bases in between. The length of the CDR3 is 15 residues. Germline V gives CDR1 SGHTS, CDR2 YDEGEE. The CDR3 DNA is TGTGCCAGCAGCTTGGTCTCAGCAGGGAGAACTGAAGCTTTCTTT. Protein sequence: CASSLVSAGRTEAFF. The whole variable domain, remainder taken from reference TRBV5-8 and TRBJ1-1, is EAGVTQSPTHLIKTRGQQATLRCSPISGHTSVYWYQQALGLGLQFLLWYDEGEERNRGNFPPRFSGRQFPNYSSELNVNALELEDSALYLCASSLVSAGRTEAFFGQGTRLTVV.

This clonotype was seen many times. The chain uses TRBV27 and TRBJ1-3; D remains unclear. The V end was cut by 5 bases, the J end by 4 bases, with 9 bases between. CDR1 MNHEY and CDR2 SMNVEV come from the germline V gene (reference sequence). This CDR3 is built from 13 residues. CDR3 in amino acids: CASSLRQGNTIYF. In DNA form, the CDR3 reads TGTGCCAGCAGTCTCCGGCAGGGAAACACCATATATTTT.

The table lists this clonotype with many counts. CDR3 sequence (DNA): TGTGCCAGCAGGGACCATAACTATGGCTACACCTTC. Protein: CASRDHNYGYTF. The V gene is TRBV6-1, the J gene TRBJ1-2; D is unclear. The germline CDR1 and CDR2 sequences are MNHNS and SASEGT. V was cut by 6 bases and J by 1 base, with 6 bases left in between. The CDR3 sequence is 12 residues long.

This clonotype was seen a few times. V gene TRBV3-1 combines with J gene TRBJ2-3; TRBD2 matches at 11 bases. The CDR3 is 17 amino acids. Per germline, CDR1 LGHDT and CDR2 YNNKEL (reference sequence). The junction had 9 bases not matched to a gene; V was cut back by 1 base and J by 6 bases. CDR3 sequence: CASSQGLAGGRADTQYF. For the CDR3, the DNA is TGTGCCAGCAGCCAAGGATTAGCGGGGGGGCGCGCGGATACGCAGTATTTT.

This clonotype has ten or more counts. The V and J genes are TRBV20-1 and TRBJ1-1; a weak D match, TRBD1 (6 bases). This CDR3 has 12 residues. Germline values: CDR1 DFQATT, CDR2 SNEGSKA (reference sequence). Between the trimmed V and J ends, which lost 8 bases and 3 bases, there was a span of 13 bases. For the CDR3, the DNA is TGCAGTCCCAGGAAGGGGGACACTGAAGCTTTCTTT. Protein sequence: CSPRKGDTEAFF.

This clonotype was counted at least ten times. The gene calls are TRBV6-5 and TRBJ1-1, with 8 bases that match TRBD1. The J segment lost 3 bases and the V segment lost 6 bases, leaving 6 bases of the junction unmatched. From germline, CDR1 is MNHEY and CDR2 SVGAGI. The CDR3 has 14 amino acids. The CDR3 DNA is TGTGCCAGCAGCCCCCGGGACAGGTACACTGAAGCTTTCTTT. It specifies CASSPRDRYTEAFF.

The table lists this clonotype with many counts. The chain is built from TRBV28 and TRBJ2-7, with no clear D. The CDR3 contains 12 residues. The V end was cut by 6 bases, the J end by 0 bases, with 6 bases between. Germline V lookup: CDR1 MDHEN, CDR2 SYDVKM. The CDR3 DNA reads as TGTGCCAGCAGGGGTCCCTCCTACGAGCAGTACTTC. It is translated as CASRGPSYEQYF.

This clonotype occurred a few times. A read error is possible here, since a much larger clone lies one base away. The chain joins TRBV7-2 to TRBJ2-2; D is perhaps TRBD1 (8 bases). CDR1 is SGHTA, CDR2 FQGNSA, per germline. This CDR3 spans 15 amino acids. The CDR3: CASSIQGGDTGELYF. The DNA of the CDR3 is TGTGCCAGCAGCATACAGGGGGGGGACACCGGGGAGCTGTATTTT.

The V gene is TRBV4-2, the J gene TRBJ1-3, with D maybe TRBD1 (5 bases). Germline CDR1 and CDR2: LGHNA and YNFKEQ. Trimming left V 0 bases short and J 3 bases short, with 15 bases between. This CDR3 region has 17 residues. The CDR3 DNA reads as TGTGCCAGCAGCCAAGATAGTCATGCAGGGTTTGGAAACACCATATATTTT. The encoded protein is CASSQDSHAGFGNTIYF.

In its sample, this clonotype was seen a few times. This may be a read error, as it is one base from a much larger clone. The chain combines TRBV11-2 with TRBJ1-1, with D unresolved. Germline-derived CDR1 and CDR2 are SGHAT and FQNNGV. The CDR3 spans 14 residues. For the CDR3, the DNA is TGTGCCAGCAGCTTAGTCAAGGGCAGACATGAAGCTTGCTTT. Encoded protein: CASSLVKGRHEACF.

This clonotype was recorded only once. This chain uses TRBV10-3 with TRBJ2-5; 7 bases are shared with TRBD2. The CDR3 has 15 residues. Germline V gene data show CDR1 as ENHRY and CDR2 as SYGVKD. Unmatched junction bases numbered 12, after V lost 6 bases and J lost 5 bases. CDR3 sequence (DNA): TGTGCCATCAGCGGTGGGCTAGCGGAGGGGGAGACCCAGTACTTC. It encodes CAISGGLAEGETQYF.

This clonotype has ten or more counts. The chain employs TRBV2 and TRBJ2-2; possible D gene TRBD2, 5 bases. Germline V gene sequence: CDR1 SNHLY, CDR2 FYNNEI. Trimming took off 6 bases at V and 1 base at J, with 12 bases between the two ends. The CDR3 totals 15 residues. The CDR3 protein is CASSGEGRNTGELFF. In nucleotides, the CDR3 is TGTGCCAGCAGCGGGGAAGGGAGGAACACCGGGGAGCTGTTTTTT.

This clonotype was recorded at least ten times. V usage is TRBV2 and J usage is TRBJ2-4, with 7 bases fitting TRBD1. Losses at the gene ends were 6 bases for V and 0 bases for J; bases not matched to a gene: 5. Germline V CDR1 and CDR2: SNHLY, FYNNEI. This CDR3 has 15 amino acids. DNA for the CDR3: TGTGCCAGCAGAGAACAGGGGATAGCCAAAAACATTCAGTACTTC. Translated: CASREQGIAKNIQYF.

This clonotype was seen many times. V and J are TRBV28 and TRBJ2-5; D may correspond to TRBD1 or TRBD2 (5 bases each). This CDR3 has 14 residues. Germline assignment: CDR1 MDHEN and CDR2 SYDVKM. With 7 bases removed from V and 2 bases from J, the gap between germline ends came to 14 bases. CDR3 residues: CASTNGGNQETQYF. In nucleotides, the CDR3 is TGTGCCAGCACAAATGGGGGAAATCAAGAGACCCAGTACTTC. Supplemented by reference TRBV28 and TRBJ2-5, the full variable domain reads DVKVTQSSRYLVKRTGEKVFLECVQDMDHENMFWYRQDPGLGLRLIYFSYDVKMKEKGDIPEGYSVSREKKERFSLILESASTNQTSMYLCASTNGGNQETQYFGPGTRLLVL.

This clonotype was observed many times. The rearrangement links TRBV20-1 to TRBJ1-6, with TRBD1 as a possible D gene (5 bases). The CDR3 covers 19 residues. CDR1 and CDR2 from the germline V gene are DFQATT and SNEGSKA (reference sequence). Trimming left V 0 bases short and J 2 bases short, with 20 bases between. The CDR3 region is CSARDKENTRETYNSPLHF. DNA for the CDR3: TGCAGTGCTAGAGACAAAGAAAATACCAGGGAAACCTATAATTCACCCCTCCACTTT.

V usage is TRBV9 and J usage is TRBJ2-7, with unresolved D. Germline values: CDR1 SGDLS, CDR2 YYNGEE. Trimming shortened V by 4 bases and J by 3 bases, and 17 bases separated the two germline ends. This CDR3 has 15 amino acids. CDR3 DNA: TGTGCCAGCAGCCCCCGGGCTGGGCGTGTCTACGAGCAGTACTTC. Its protein product is CASSPRAGRVYEQYF.

The chain carries TRBV11-3 and TRBJ2-7; D is ambiguous. Germline CDR1 reads SGHNT; CDR2 reads YENEEA. This CDR3 region has 13 residues. Trimming pared 9 bases from V and 1 base from J, leaving 13 bases between. The CDR3 is CASSRASSYEQYF. The DNA of the CDR3 is TGTGCCAGTTCCCGGGCGTCTTCCTACGAGCAGTACTTC.

Ten or more counts support this clonotype. This chain uses TRBV12-3 or TRBV12-4 with TRBJ2-5, with D perhaps TRBD1 (6 bases). The CDR3 has 13 residues. Trimming took 6 bases from V and 5 from J, leaving 13 bases between them. CDR3 region: CASSLRGTETQYF. Written as DNA, the CDR3 is TGTGCCAGCAGCCTGAGGGGGACGGAGACCCAGTACTTC.

This clonotype was recorded many times. The chain couples TRBV6-1 to TRBJ1-1; 7 positions match TRBD1. The J segment lost 10 bases and the V segment lost 5 bases, leaving 13 bases of the junction unmatched. Germline CDR1 is MNHNS and CDR2 is SASEGT. There are 14 residues in the CDR3. CDR3 region: CASSPDRVGTGAFF. The CDR3 region has the DNA TGTGCCAGCAGTCCCGACAGGGTTGGGACGGGAGCTTTCTTT.